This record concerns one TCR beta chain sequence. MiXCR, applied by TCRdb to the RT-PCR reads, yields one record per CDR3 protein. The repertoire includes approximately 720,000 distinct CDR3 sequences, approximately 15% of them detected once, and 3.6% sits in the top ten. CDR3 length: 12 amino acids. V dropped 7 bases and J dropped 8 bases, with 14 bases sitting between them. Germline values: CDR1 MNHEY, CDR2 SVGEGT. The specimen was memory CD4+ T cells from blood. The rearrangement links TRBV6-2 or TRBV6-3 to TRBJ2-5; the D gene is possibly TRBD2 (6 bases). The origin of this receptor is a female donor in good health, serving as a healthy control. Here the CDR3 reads CASTLAEGTQYF. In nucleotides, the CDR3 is TGTGCCAGCACCTTAGCGGAGGGAACCCAGTACTTC.